Listed here are 28 T cell receptor beta chains from one sample, sequenced in a study of shared clonotypes between healthy human individuals. Libraries were prepared by immunoSEQ multiplex PCR; TCRdb keeps only in-frame clonotypes and omits some of them. The data show about 1,800,000 clones, with approximately 94% seen just once and roughly 1% held by the top ten. Cells designated naive CD8 were CD45RO-negative and were positively selected for CCR7, with terminally differentiated effector memory CD45RA+ cells excluded. The sample consisted of naive CD8+ T cells sorted from blood. The receptors stem from a young man in good health.

V gene TRBV6-5 combines with J gene TRBJ2-7, with 13 bases lining up with TRBD2. Trimming removed 5 bases from V and 6 bases from J; junction bases left unmatched: 4. Per the germline V gene, CDR1 is MNHEY and CDR2 is SVGAGI. CDR3 length: 14 amino acids. In nucleotides, the CDR3 is TGTGCCAGCAGTCGGACTAGCGGGAGTGGCGAGCAGTACTTC. The encoded protein is CASSRTSGSGEQYF.

V and J are TRBV27 and TRBJ2-2; 9 bases match TRBD1. This CDR3 is 16 amino acids long. Per germline, CDR1 MNHEY and CDR2 SMNVEV (reference sequence). The V and J ends lost 5 bases and 6 bases, in that order; junction bases with no gene match: 10. CDR3 loop: CASSPQGAQSPGELFF. CDR3 bases: TGTGCCAGCAGTCCACAGGGGGCGCAAAGTCCCGGGGAGCTGTTTTTT.

This clone was recorded once. V is TRBV9 and J is TRBJ2-7; 8 nucleotides line up with TRBD1. The germline CDR1 and CDR2 sequences are SGDLS and YYNGEE. The CDR3 covers 14 residues. Losses at the gene ends were 0 bases for V and 4 bases for J; bases not matched to a gene: 3. The CDR3 DNA sequence: TGTGCCAGCAGCGTAGGGTACAGGGGGTACGAGCAGTACTTC. It yields the protein CASSVGYRGYEQYF.

The chain combines TRBV9 with TRBJ2-2; D could derive from TRBD1 or TRBD2 (6 bases each). CDR1 SGDLS and CDR2 YYNGEE come from the germline V gene. CDR3 length: 16 amino acids. Trimming took 2 bases from V and 7 from J, leaving 18 bases between them. CDR3 loop: CASSVSGGGGIGELFF. As DNA, the CDR3 is TGTGCCAGCAGCGTTAGCGGAGGAGGGGGGATCGGGGAGCTGTTTTTT.

The chain recombines TRBV9 with TRBJ2-3; D could derive from TRBD1 or TRBD2 (5 bases each). This CDR3 region has 14 residues. V lost 5 bases to trimming and J lost 0 bases, with 10 bases between them. CDR1 is SGDLS and CDR2 is YYNGEE in the germline V gene. For the CDR3, the DNA is TGTGCCAGCAGGGGACGGCTTAGCACAGATACGCAGTATTTT. This translates into CASRGRLSTDTQYF. The full variable domain, with the rest looked up from reference TRBV9 and TRBJ2-3, is DSGVTQTPKHLITATGQRVTLRCSPRSGDLSVYWYQQSLDQGLQFLIQYYNGEERAKGNILERFSAQQFPDLHSELNLSSLELGDSALYFCASRGRLSTDTQYFGPGTRLTVL.

About this clone itself: Other DNA sequences within the sample encode an identical CDR3. This rearrangement joins TRBV27 to TRBJ1-5; D is possibly TRBD1 (5 bases). V was clipped by 2 bases and J by 6 bases, with 8 bases between them. The CDR3 runs to 13 residues. CDR1 and CDR2 from the germline V gene are MNHEY and SMNVEV (reference sequence). The CDR3 DNA reads as TGTGCCAGCAGTTTACGGGGCGGTCAGCCCCAGCATTTT. Its protein product is CASSLRGGQPQHF.

This rearrangement joins TRBV7-6 to TRBJ2-7; 9 bases are a match to TRBD2. The CDR3 is 15 amino acids. Germline V gene data show CDR1 as SGHVS and CDR2 as FNYEAQ. Unmatched junction bases numbered 0, after V lost 0 bases and J lost 0 bases. CDR3 sequence reads: CASSLALAGSYEQYF. DNA for the CDR3: TGTGCCAGCAGCTTAGCACTAGCGGGCTCCTACGAGCAGTACTTC. Full variable domain (missing parts from reference TRBV7-6 and TRBJ2-7): GAGVSQSPRYKVTKRGQDVALRCDPISGHVSLYWYRQALGQGPEFLTYFNYEAQQDKSGLPNDRFSAERPEGSISTLTIQRTEQRDSAMYRCASSLALAGSYEQYFGPGTRLTVT.

In the case of this clone: A read error may account for a junction end that differs from germline. The chain couples TRBV7-9 to TRBJ2-7; 10 bases fit TRBD1. CDR1 is SEHNR, CDR2 FQNEAQ, per germline (reference sequence). The CDR3 is 14 residues long. CDR3 sequence: CASSHRDRGYEQCF. The CDR3 DNA reads as TGTGCCAGCAGCCACCGGGACAGGGGCTACGAGCAGTGCTTC.

The chain couples TRBV2 to TRBJ2-1; TRBD2 agrees at 8 bases. Germline V CDR1 and CDR2: SNHLY, FYNNEI. The CDR3 totals 15 residues. Trimming removed 6 bases from V and 0 bases from J; junction bases left unmatched: 4. This CDR3 reads CASRVAGPSYNEQFF. CDR3 nucleotides: TGTGCCAGCAGGGTAGCGGGACCCTCCTACAATGAGCAGTTCTTC.

This chain links TRBV27 with TRBJ2-7, with unresolved D. CDR3 size: 12 residues. Germline CDR1 MNHEY, CDR2 SMNVEV (reference sequence). The V and J ends lost 8 bases and 1 base respectively, with 9 bases between them. CDR3 loop: CASGKLSYEQYF. The CDR3 DNA reads TGTGCCAGCGGGAAACTATCCTACGAGCAGTACTTC.

The chain links TRBV6-1 to TRBJ2-7; 7 bases agree with TRBD1. The junction had 5 bases not matched to a gene; V was cut back by 6 bases and J by 3 bases. The CDR3 has 13 residues. The germline CDR1 and CDR2 sequences are MNHNS and SASEGT. CDR3 DNA sequence: TGTGCCAGCAGGGGTGCAGGGGGCTACGAGCAGTACTTC. This sequence encodes CASRGAGGYEQYF.

The V call is TRBV11-2, the J call TRBJ2-3; 8 bases line up with TRBD2. Germline V CDR1 and CDR2: SGHAT, FQNNGV. Unmatched junction bases numbered 10, after V lost 4 bases and J lost 4 bases. This CDR3 spans 16 amino acids. The CDR3 nucleotides read TGTGCCAGCAGCTCTTACCCGGGACTAGGCCCAGATACGCAGTATTTT. This codes for CASSSYPGLGPDTQYF.

The DNA of the CDR3 is TGTGCCAGCAGCGGTACAGGAGACGAGCAGTACTTC. Translated, it gives CASSGTGDEQYF. The chain combines TRBV5-4 with TRBJ2-7, with a weak D call TRBD1 (5 bases). This CDR3 spans 12 amino acids. V was clipped by 4 bases and J by 5 bases, with 10 bases between them. Per germline, CDR1 SGHNT and CDR2 YYREEE (reference sequence).

V and J are TRBV30 and TRBJ1-2; D gene unclear. Looked up from germline, CDR1 is GTSNPN and CDR2 is SVGIG (reference sequence). This CDR3 has 17 amino acids. V lost 7 bases, J lost 1 base, and 25 bases lay in between. This CDR3 is CASNTGRCGPNNYGYTF. CDR3 in DNA: TGTGCCTCGAATACGGGGAGGTGTGGGCCCAATAACTATGGCTACACCTTC.

This chain connects TRBV27 to TRBJ1-3; perhaps TRBD1 as D (5 bases). Germline assignment: CDR1 MNHEY and CDR2 SMNVEV (reference sequence). V was shortened by 6 bases and J by 4 bases, with 13 bases between the two germline ends. CDR3 length: 14 amino acids. The CDR3 sequence: CASRYRSDGNTIYF. CDR3 sequence (DNA): TGTGCCAGCAGATACAGGTCCGACGGAAACACCATATATTTT.

This clone was detected only once. The chain carries TRBV9 and TRBJ2-3; D could derive from TRBD1 or TRBD2 (6 bases each). The CDR3 has 13 residues. Trimming cost V 3 bases and J 4 bases, with 9 bases left between them. The germline V gene has CDR1 SGDLS and CDR2 YYNGEE. CDR3 DNA sequence: TGTGCCAGCAGCGCCGGGGGCTCAGATACGCAGTATTTT. This translates into CASSAGGSDTQYF.

The rearrangement joins TRBV5-1 to TRBJ1-1; possibly TRBD1 for D (6 bases). The length of the CDR3 is 15 residues. V was trimmed by 0 bases and J by 3 bases, leaving 12 bases between them. CDR1 and CDR2 from the germline V gene are SGHRS and YFSETQ. The CDR3 is CASSLEGGSDTEAFF. The CDR3 nucleotides read TGCGCCAGCAGCTTGGAAGGGGGGTCTGACACTGAAGCTTTCTTT.

In this sample, this clone turned up once. The chain employs TRBV7-8 and TRBJ2-1; D remains unclear. The CDR3 totals 13 residues. Germline V gives CDR1 SGHVS, CDR2 FQNEAQ. V was cut by 7 bases and J by 0 bases, with 7 bases left in between. Written as DNA, the CDR3 is TGTGCCAGCACACAGACCTCCTACAATGAGCAGTTCTTC. It is translated as CASTQTSYNEQFF.

The V and J genes are TRBV4-1 and TRBJ2-1; D gene ambiguous. Germline CDR1 reads MGHRA; CDR2 reads YSYEKL. The CDR3 contains 16 residues. Trimming cost V 1 base and J 0 bases, with 10 bases left between them. CDR3 sequence: CASSQANSYSYNEQFF. In nucleotides, the CDR3 is TGCGCCAGCAGCCAAGCTAACAGCTACTCCTACAATGAGCAGTTCTTC.

This clone was seen a single time. Other DNA sequences in the same sample also yield this CDR3. The chain has TRBV6-5 and TRBJ2-7; D not certain. V was trimmed by 0 bases and J by 7 bases, leaving 10 bases between them. The CDR3 spans 13 residues. The germline gives CDR1 MNHEY, CDR2 SVGAGI. CDR3 in amino acids: CASSYSSGGEQYF. CDR3 nucleotides: TGTGCCAGCAGTTACTCCTCGGGTGGAGAGCAGTACTTC.

V and J are TRBV13 and TRBJ2-1; tentative D call: TRBD2 (5 bases). The V gene lost 8 bases and the J gene lost 4 bases, with 21 bases spanning the gap. CDR1 is PRHDT, CDR2 FYEKMQ, per germline (reference sequence). CDR3 size: 16 residues. DNA for the CDR3: TGTGCCAGCGCCATGGACGCCCAGCGGATATACAATGAGCAGTTCTTC. It yields the protein CASAMDAQRIYNEQFF.

The rearrangement uses TRBV6-6 and TRBJ2-1, with 11 bases that match TRBD2. The CDR3 covers 16 residues. The germline V gene has CDR1 MNHNY and CDR2 SVGAGI (reference sequence). V was clipped by 6 bases and J by 3 bases; unmatched bases: 7. DNA of the CDR3: TGTGCCAGCAGCGACGCGGGACTAGCGGACTACAATGAGCAGTTCTTC. It specifies CASSDAGLADYNEQFF.

The V call is TRBV7-8, the J call TRBJ1-1; no clear D. This CDR3 comprises 12 residues. V dropped 1 base and J dropped 7 bases, with 7 bases sitting between them. The germline V gene has CDR1 SGHVS and CDR2 FQNEAQ. The chain's CDR3 is CASSLVLDEAFF. CDR3 DNA: TGTGCCAGCAGCTTAGTGCTAGATGAAGCTTTCTTT.

This chain links TRBV27 with TRBJ1-1; D gene unclear. Between the trimmed V and J ends, which lost 6 bases and 6 bases, there was a span of 14 bases. Germline V gene sequence: CDR1 MNHEY, CDR2 SMNVEV (reference sequence). The CDR3 is 13 residues long. In DNA form, the CDR3 reads TGTGCCAGCAGGCTCGTGGGAGGGTCTGAAGCTTTCTTT. This gives the protein CASRLVGGSEAFF.

The chain couples TRBV30 to TRBJ1-6; D is uncertain. Trimming stripped 2 bases from V and 2 bases from J, with 16 bases between. CDR1 GTSNPN and CDR2 SVGIG come from the germline V gene (reference sequence). The CDR3 has 17 residues. For the CDR3, the DNA is TGTGCCTGGAGTCCCCCAAGACTCCTGACCTATAATTCACCCCTCCACTTT. As protein: CAWSPPRLLTYNSPLHF.

This clone was detected once. This sequence joins TRBV27 and TRBJ1-4; D unclear. Germline assignment: CDR1 MNHEY and CDR2 SMNVEV (reference sequence). V was clipped by 6 bases and J by 3 bases, with 11 bases between them. This CDR3 spans 14 amino acids. CDR3 protein: CASSPAQPNEKLFF. Here the CDR3 DNA reads TGTGCCAGCAGCCCCGCGCAGCCTAATGAAAAACTGTTTTTT.

To note about this clone: The same CDR3 arises from other DNA sequences in this sample as well. The gene calls are TRBV27 and TRBJ1-5; no clear D. The CDR3 loop spans 14 amino acids. CDR1 MNHEY and CDR2 SMNVEV come from the germline V gene (reference sequence). Trimming cost V 5 bases and J 3 bases, with 11 bases left between them. CDR3 DNA: TGTGCCAGCAGTCCCGGGGTAAACAATCAGCCCCAGCATTTT. Translated: CASSPGVNNQPQHF.

The rearrangement uses TRBV1 and TRBJ1-4; no check of the table's D call, TRBD1, against the DNA was made. TRBV1 corresponds to a pseudogene. CDR3 length equals 17 residues. The CDR3 DNA reads as TGCACCAGCAGCCGTTATTTCCGACAGGGTAAAAAGGAAAAACTGTTTTTT. Translated: CTSSRYFRQGKKEKLFF.